This entry concerns a single T cell receptor beta chain. Antigen unknown. The read comes to an end 3 residues before the CDR3 does, leaving the germline J gene to fill in the end. This CDR3 region has 15 residues. V lost 3 bases, J lost 4 bases, and 4 bases stayed unmatched. Germline V gene data show CDR1 as SNHLY and CDR2 as FYNNEI. The sample is drawn from a study of Tregs in tolerant kidney transplant recipients. Study outcomes and limitations: Few patients were studied, so findings need validation in larger groups. No direct test of biological reproducibility was done here. Tregs expanded with activated donor B cells seemed most donor-specific.

The nonmyeloablative bone marrow transplants came from related graft donors, with transient mixed chimerism. Thawed PBMCs were FACS-sorted into unstimulated CD4+CD25+CD127- regulatory T cells, CD4+CD25- non-regulatory cells, CD4 and CD8 cells. Only in-frame clones appear in the TCRdb table, and some are missing; sequencing was by immunoSEQ multiplex PCR. Here the sample table reports roughly 5,300 clones. This receptor was obtained from a human patient who received a combined kidney and bone marrow transplant. The T cells may partly be graft donor cells. The sequenced sample was CD4+ T cells from blood (PBMCs), obtained roughly 14 months after the transplant. V gene TRBV2 combines with J gene TRBJ2-1, with TRBD2 matching 9 bases. The CDR3 DNA, read in part, is TGTGCCAGCAGTGATCAGGCGGGGGGGTACAATGAG. Translated, it gives CASSDQAGGYNE. In full, the CDR3 reads CASSDQAGGYNEQFF.